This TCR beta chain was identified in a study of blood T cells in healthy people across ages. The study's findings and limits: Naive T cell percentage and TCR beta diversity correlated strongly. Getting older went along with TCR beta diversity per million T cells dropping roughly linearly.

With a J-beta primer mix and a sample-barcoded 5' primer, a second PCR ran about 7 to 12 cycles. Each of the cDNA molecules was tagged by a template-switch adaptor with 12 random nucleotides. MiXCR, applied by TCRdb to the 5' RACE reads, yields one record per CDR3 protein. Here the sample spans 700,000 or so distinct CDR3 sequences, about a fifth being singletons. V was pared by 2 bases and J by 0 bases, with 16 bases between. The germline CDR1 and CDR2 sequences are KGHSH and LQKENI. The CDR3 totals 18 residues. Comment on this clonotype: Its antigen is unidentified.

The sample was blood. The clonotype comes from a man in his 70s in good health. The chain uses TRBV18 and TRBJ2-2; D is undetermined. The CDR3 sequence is CASSPVRPRRSNTGELFF. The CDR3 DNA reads TGTGCCAGCTCACCAGTGCGGCCGCGACGATCGAACACCGGGGAGCTGTTTTTT.